The 25 T cell receptor beta chains given below trace back to one sample, sequenced in a study of regulatory T cells in long-lasting Graves disease. Arm-PCR with iRepertoire HTBI primers amplified the CDR3 regions for these TCR beta libraries. TCRdb reprocessed the multiplex PCR reads via MiXCR and lists one record per CDR3 protein. The sample records about 620,000 distinct CDR3 sequences, approximately 15% being singletons. Regarding time point: newly diagnosed GD, antithyroid drugs for less than 3 months. With RNA extracted from PBMCs as input, the TCR library was made. These records were also assigned to another study, of T cells in Graves' hyperthyroidism and ophthalmopathy.

The sample here was peripheral blood mononuclear cells (PBMCs), taken at new diagnosis, from a patient treated with antithyroid drugs. The receptors were gathered from a woman aged 25 to 45 with Graves disease.

This clonotype was detected a few times. V usage is TRBV4-1 and J usage is TRBJ2-3; TRBD2 is a possible D gene (6 bases). Trimming removed 1 base from V and 2 bases from J, with 10 bases in between. There are 15 residues in the CDR3. Germline-derived CDR1 and CDR2 are MGHRA and YSYEKL. The CDR3 reads CASSQGDSDTDTQYF. As DNA, the CDR3 is TGCGCCAGCAGCCAAGGGGACTCCGACACAGATACGCAGTATTTT.

The table lists this clonotype with many counts. V gene TRBV7-9 combines with J gene TRBJ1-2; 9 nucleotides agree with TRBD1. After removal of 3 bases from V and 1 base from J, the junction contained 9 bases not matched to a gene. The V gene's germline CDR1 is SEHNR and CDR2 FQNEAQ (reference sequence). The CDR3 runs 17 residues. CDR3 sequence reads: CASSFFRGTGSNYGYTF. The CDR3 coding sequence is TGTGCCAGCAGCTTTTTCCGGGGGACAGGGAGTAACTATGGCTACACCTTC.

Details on this clonotype: Possible read error: a much larger clone is one base away. The chain uses TRBV12-3 or TRBV12-4 and TRBJ2-1, with TRBD2 matching over 10 bases. V lost 6 bases to trimming and J lost 10 bases; unmatched junction nucleotides: 9. This CDR3 comprises 14 residues. CDR3 in amino acids: CASRGLAEPYEQFF. In nucleotides, the CDR3 is TGTGCCAGCAGAGGACTAGCGGAGCCCTACGAGCAGTTCTTC.

This clonotype showed up just a few times. CDR3 protein: CASSPDPGGKTQYF. DNA of the CDR3: TGTGCCAGCAGCCCCGACCCTGGGGGGAAGACCCAGTACTTC. The chain employs TRBV7-2 and TRBJ2-3; D perhaps matches TRBD2 (6 bases). The J call may be mistaken, given a closer DNA end match to TRBJ2-5. Germline V gives CDR1 SGHTA, CDR2 FQGNSA. The CDR3 runs to 14 residues.

This clonotype was seen many times. The V call is TRBV9, the J call TRBJ1-1; D not resolved. Germline V gives CDR1 SGDLS, CDR2 YYNGEE. CDR3 length: 15 amino acids. V dropped 4 bases and J dropped 0 bases, with 13 bases sitting between them. CDR3 in amino acids: CASSPHASMNTEAFF. The CDR3 DNA follows: TGTGCCAGCAGCCCGCATGCGAGTATGAACACTGAAGCTTTCTTT.

Regarding this clonotype: Since a much larger clone is just one base distant, this may be a read error. The chain employs TRBV7-2 and TRBJ2-1; TRBD1 is a possible D gene (6 bases). CDR1 and CDR2 (germline): SGHTA, FQGNSA. The length of the CDR3 is 16 residues. This CDR3 is CASSPWTASSCNEQFF. The DNA of the CDR3 is TGTGCCAGCAGCCCGTGGACAGCCTCCTCCTGCAATGAGCAGTTCTTC. The full variable domain, its missing parts supplied by reference TRBV7-2 and TRBJ2-1, is GAGVSQSPSNKVTEKGKDVELRCDPISGHTALYWYRQSLGQGLEFLIYFQGNSAPDKSGLPSDRFSAERTGGSVSTLTIQRTQQEDSAVYLCASSPWTASSCNEQFFGPGTRLTVL.

This chain's CDR3 is CASSATAQEPLHF. The DNA for the CDR3 is TGTGCCAGCAGCGCTACAGCACAGGAACCCCTCCACTTT. V and J are TRBV7-9 and TRBJ1-6; D perhaps matches TRBD1 (5 bases). Germline assignment: CDR1 SEHNR and CDR2 FQNEAQ (reference sequence). Between the trimmed V and J ends, which lost 5 bases and 12 bases, there was a span of 14 bases. This CDR3 comprises 13 residues.

The table lists this clonotype with many counts. The chain carries TRBV24-1 and TRBJ1-1; TRBD1 aligns across 8 bases. V dropped 9 bases and J dropped 1; count of bases not matched to a gene: 12. The germline gives CDR1 KGHDR, CDR2 SFDVKD. This CDR3 contains 16 residues. The CDR3 region is CATSRSAGTGNTEAFF. The CDR3 bases are TGTGCCACCTCCCGATCTGCCGGGACAGGGAACACTGAAGCTTTCTTT.

This clonotype was observed at least ten times. The chain is built from TRBV20-1 and TRBJ2-1; D perhaps matches TRBD2 (5 bases). V was clipped by 5 bases and J by 10 bases, with 9 bases between them. CDR3 length equals 10 residues. Germline V gene lookup returns CDR1 DFQATT and CDR2 SNEGSKA (reference sequence). The DNA of the CDR3 is TGCAGTGCTGGAGGAAGGGAGCAGTTCTTC. Translated, it gives CSAGGREQFF.

V gene TRBV19 combines with J gene TRBJ2-7, with 7 bases lining up with TRBD1. CDR3 size: 18 residues. Germline CDR1 and CDR2: LNHDA and SQIVND (reference sequence). J lost 2 bases, V lost 3 bases, and 16 bases had no gene match. CDR3 loop: CASSISMLAGTAAYEQYF. The CDR3 region has the DNA TGTGCCAGTAGTATCAGTATGCTTGCCGGGACAGCGGCCTACGAGCAGTACTTC. The complete variable domain, with remaining parts taken from reference TRBV19 and TRBJ2-7, reads DGGITQSPKYLFRKEGQNVTLSCEQNLNHDAMYWYRQDPGQGLRLIYYSQIVNDFQKGDIAEGYSVSREKKESFPLTVTSAQKNPTAFYLCASSISMLAGTAAYEQYFGPGTRLTVT.

V usage is TRBV30 and J usage is TRBJ2-1; TRBD1 agrees at 9 bases. V trimming: 2 bases; J trimming: 3 bases; junction bases outside the gene matches: 5. Germline-derived CDR1 and CDR2 are GTSNPN and SVGIG (reference sequence). The CDR3 consists of 15 residues. CDR3 region: CAWSTGTGRYNEQFF. The CDR3 DNA reads as TGTGCCTGGAGTACCGGGACAGGGCGCTACAATGAGCAGTTCTTC. Full variable domain (remainder filled in from reference TRBV30 and TRBJ2-1): SQTIHQWPATLVQPVGSPLSLECTVEGTSNPNLYWYRQAAGRGLQLLFYSVGIGQISSEVPQNLSASRPQDRQFILSSKKLLLSDSGFYLCAWSTGTGRYNEQFFGPGTRLTVL.

Comment on this clonotype: One end of the junction is discordant with germline, which a read error may explain. The J gene is TRBJ2-3, the V gene TRBV7-3; TRBD1 agrees at 10 bases. Germline assignment: CDR1 SGHTA and CDR2 FQGTGA. This CDR3 contains 17 residues. DNA of the CDR3: TGTGCCAGCAGCTTCCAGACAGGGGGCGAGGGCACAGATATGCAGTATTTT. Its protein is CASSFQTGGEGTDMQYF.

This clonotype was seen ten or more times. This rearrangement joins TRBV20-1 to TRBJ2-5; TRBD1 matches 7 bases. The germline V gene encodes CDR1 DFQATT and CDR2 SNEGSKA (reference sequence). This CDR3 has 16 amino acids. J was trimmed by 4 bases and V by 5 bases; bases with no gene match: 16. CDR3 region: CSARPGQAAGAETQYF. The CDR3 DNA sequence: TGCAGTGCTCGACCTGGACAGGCGGCTGGGGCAGAGACCCAGTACTTC.

There are many counts of this clonotype. The chain joins TRBV28 to TRBJ2-7; 7 bases agree with TRBD1. V shed 3 bases and J 3 bases; nucleotides not matched to a gene: 5. Germline V gene lookup returns CDR1 MDHEN and CDR2 SYDVKM. This CDR3 contains 14 residues. This CDR3 is CASSFRRGNYEQYF. CDR3 in DNA: TGTGCCAGCAGTTTTCGCAGGGGGAACTACGAGCAGTACTTC.

This chain joins TRBV28 and TRBJ2-2; a possible D gene is TRBD2 (6 bases). The CDR3 sequence is 14 residues long. The germline CDR1 and CDR2 sequences are MDHEN and SYDVKM. Trimming shortened V by 10 bases and J by 5 bases, and 17 bases separated the two germline ends. The CDR3 loop is CATLNGGRTGELFF. CDR3 in DNA: TGTGCCACCTTAAACGGGGGAAGAACCGGGGAGCTGTTTTTT. Using reference TRBV28 and TRBJ2-2 for the parts outside the CDR3, the full variable domain is DVKVTQSSRYLVKRTGEKVFLECVQDMDHENMFWYRQDPGLGLRLIYFSYDVKMKEKGDIPEGYSVSREKKERFSLILESASTNQTSMYLCATLNGGRTGELFFGEGSRLTVL.

There are many counts of this clonotype. The chain has TRBV6-1 and TRBJ1-4, with D tentatively TRBD1 (6 bases). This CDR3 comprises 13 residues. Germline V gives CDR1 MNHNS, CDR2 SASEGT. V lost 5 bases to trimming and J lost 14 bases, with 18 bases between them. The CDR3 here is CASSRWDKFKLFF. CDR3 DNA: TGTGCCAGCAGTCGTTGGGACAAGTTTAAGCTGTTTTTT.

This chain links TRBV19 with TRBJ2-2, with D perhaps TRBD1 (6 bases). V was pared by 3 bases and J by 5 bases, with 13 bases between. CDR3 length equals 15 residues. Germline V gene sequence: CDR1 LNHDA, CDR2 SQIVND (reference sequence). The CDR3 protein is CASSIIGGDTGELFF. CDR3 DNA: TGTGCCAGTAGTATCATAGGGGGAGATACCGGGGAGCTGTTTTTT.

At least ten counts were recorded for this clonotype. The chain couples TRBV10-3 to TRBJ2-1, with D hard to call. The CDR3 is 11 amino acids. Germline V gene data show CDR1 as ENHRY and CDR2 as SYGVKD. V was pared by 3 bases and J by 5 bases, with 2 bases between. The CDR3 DNA is TGTGCCATCAGTGAAGACAATGAGCAGTTCTTC. Translated: CAISEDNEQFF.

This clonotype was counted only a few times. J is TRBJ2-7 and V is TRBV7-9; D unclear. CDR1 and CDR2 from the germline V gene are SEHNR and FQNEAQ (reference sequence). The CDR3 runs to 12 residues. Deletions cut 3 bases from V and 6 bases from J, with 9 bases between. The CDR3 nucleotides read TGTGCCAGCAGCTTCCCCCATAGCGAGCAGTACTTC. This gives the protein CASSFPHSEQYF.

This clonotype was seen ten or more times. The gene calls are TRBV2 and TRBJ2-1; D tentatively reads TRBD1 or TRBD2 (5 bases each). Trimming shortened V by 7 bases and J by 9 bases, and 16 bases separated the two germline ends. The length of the CDR3 is 13 residues. Germline CDR1 SNHLY, CDR2 FYNNEI. The CDR3 spells CASMGTGRGEQFF. The CDR3 DNA reads as TGTGCCAGCATGGGGACGGGTCGAGGTGAGCAGTTCTTC.

Concerning this clonotype: A read error may explain this, as a much larger clone is one base away. The gene calls are TRBV29-1 and TRBJ2-1; 14 bases match TRBD2. This CDR3 has 15 residues. V shed 4 bases, J shed 11 bases, and the junction held 10 bases outside the gene matches. Per the germline V gene, CDR1 is SQVTM and CDR2 is ANQGSEA. The CDR3 DNA follows: TGCAGCGTTGGAAGAGGGACTAGCGGGAGTTATAAGCAGTTCTTC. Its protein is CSVGRGTSGSYKQFF.

This clonotype was counted many times. The chain combines TRBV5-6 with TRBJ1-1; D gene ambiguous. V was shortened by 2 bases and J by 1 base, with 12 bases between the two germline ends. Germline V gene sequence: CDR1 SGHDT, CDR2 YYEEEE. This CDR3 comprises 15 residues. The CDR3 nucleotides read TGTGCCAGCAGCTTTGCGGGCTTAACGAACACTGAAGCTTTCTTT. It yields the protein CASSFAGLTNTEAFF.

J is TRBJ2-7 and V is TRBV6-9; perhaps TRBD1 as D (5 bases). Trimming took off 2 bases at V and 2 bases at J, with 7 bases between the two ends. The CDR3 totals 13 residues. Germline V lookup: CDR1 MNHGY, CDR2 SVAAGI. CDR3: CASSYGATYEQYF. CDR3 nucleotide sequence: TGTGCCAGCAGTTATGGGGCCACCTACGAGCAGTACTTC.

The J gene is TRBJ2-7, the V gene TRBV12-3 or TRBV12-4, with D perhaps TRBD2 (7 bases). The CDR3 spans 17 residues. Trimming pared 8 bases from V and 7 bases from J, leaving 30 bases between. CDR3: CASLSSLPGGRLKEQYF. The CDR3 coding sequence is TGTGCCAGCCTTAGTTCCCTTCCCGGGGGGCGCTTAAAAGAGCAGTACTTC.

In this sample, this clonotype turned up many times. This chain connects TRBV20-1 to TRBJ1-1; 10 bases align to TRBD1. The J segment lost 0 bases and the V segment lost 6 bases, leaving 10 bases of the junction unmatched. Per germline, CDR1 DFQATT and CDR2 SNEGSKA (reference sequence). CDR3 length equals 16 residues. The DNA of the CDR3 is TGCAGTGCACTGACAGGGGGCGGAAGCATGAACACTGAAGCTTTCTTT. This sequence encodes CSALTGGGSMNTEAFF.